This TCR beta chain was recorded in a study of CD8 T cells in Susac syndrome. CDR1 and CDR2 (germline): LGHDT, YNNKEL (reference sequence). With V trimmed by 2 bases and J by 6 bases, 9 bases remained unmatched. The CDR3 consists of 16 residues. With random hexamers, roughly 0.45 to 1 ug RNA was reverse transcribed. TCRdb fed the immunoSEQ multiplex PCR reads into MiXCR, producing one record per CDR3 protein. The sample has more than 150,000 distinct CDR3 sequences; 85% to 95% are singletons. V is TRBV3-1 and J is TRBJ2-1; 8 bases agree with TRBD2. Sequencing was performed on CD4+ T cells from PBMCs. This sequence was found in a human donor with Susac syndrome. The CDR3 loop is CASSQLLAGTGNEQFF. The CDR3 nucleotides read TGTGCCAGCAGCCAACTATTAGCGGGGACGGGCAATGAGCAGTTCTTC.